This record concerns one T cell receptor beta chain sequence. The antigen remains undetermined. These data come from a study of T cell responses to AZD1222 COVID-19 vaccine. V was trimmed by 1 base and J by 2 bases, leaving 5 bases between them. This CDR3 contains 13 residues. Germline lookup yields CDR1 SGHTA and CDR2 FQGTGA. Regarding the study as a whole: Repertoires in all cases were sampled only once the peak T cell response had passed. CD4 TCRs associated with vaccination spanned spike, dominating at 160-218 and 743-854.

Profiling relied on immunoSEQ multiplex PCR, and the TCRdb table lists in-frame clones only, not all of them. Altogether 92,000 or so clones are present, around nine tenths being singletons, with the ten largest covering 5% to 6%. The specimen comprised peripheral blood, sampled 28 days after the second AZD1222 dose. The chain recombines TRBV7-3 with TRBJ1-1, with D uncertain. The receptor's source is an adult who received the AZD1222 COVID-19 vaccine. This CDR3 is CASSLNSNTEAFF. The DNA for the CDR3 is TGTGCCAGCAGCTTAAACAGCAACACTGAAGCTTTCTTT.